This is a list of T cell receptor delta chains from one sample in a study of delta chains in infants with herpesvirus infections. TCRdb re-called the RT-PCR reads through CATT. The sample includes over 1,500 delta-chain clones, approximately 30% of them seen just once. The source material was peripheral blood, sampled at time point 3 of longitudinal follow-up. Receptor source: a human donor who was a Ugandan infant, either HIV-exposed or HIV-unexposed (not recorded which). CDR3s include the opening cysteine and the closing phenylalanine or tryptophan. The order of the fields is V gene, clone size, D gene, J gene, CDR3 DNA, CDR3 protein. D genes are given only for firm matches. For some rows the clone size is stated as once, few or many, or as a class when expanded; others skip it.

TRDV1	.	.	TRDJ1	TGTGCTCTTGGGGAAGCCCTCTATTCCCCGTACACCGATAAACTCATCTTT	CALGEALYSPYTDKLIF
TRDV1	.	.	TRDJ1	TGTGCTCTTGGGGAACGTCCCCTCTCTTACTGGGTGTACACCGATAAACTCATCTTT	CALGERPLSYWVYTDKLIF
TRDV2	.	TRDD3	TRDJ3	TGTGCCTGTGACCGTTGGGCTGGGGGATACGGGTCCTGGGACACCCGACAGATGTTTTTC	CACDRWAGGYGSWDTRQMFF
TRDV2	.	TRDD3	TRDJ2	TGTGCCTGTGACACCGTTCTGGGGGATACGCCTTCACTCGGGCTTTTGACAGCACAACTCTTCTTT	CACDTVLGDTPSLGLLTAQLFF
TRDV1	.	.	TRDJ1	TGTGCTCTTGGGGAAAGTCCTACGGAGAACTGGAGAAACTCTCCTACCACCGATAAACTCATCTTT	CALGESPTENWRNSPTTDKLIF
TRDV1	few	TRDD3	TRDJ1	TGTGCTCTTGGGGACAACTCCGGACTGGGGGATACGCTGGATAAACTCATCTTT	CALGDNSGLGDTLDKLIF
TRDV1	large	.	TRDJ3	TGTGCTCTTGGGGAACCTGGGCGGGACACCCGACAGATGTTTTTC	CALGEPGRDTRQMFF
TRDV1	.	TRDD3	TRDJ1	TGTGCTCTTGGGGACCTCACGTTTGGGGGATATGGCGAAGGCAAACTCATCTTT	CALGDLTFGGYGEGKLIF
TRDV2	few	.	TRDJ1	TGTGCCTGTGACACGGTGGGTGATACCCCCGATAAACTCATCTTT	CACDTVGDTPDKLIF
TRDV2	large	TRDD3	TRDJ3	TGTGCCTGTGACACCGTGGGGGATCGCTCCTGGGACACCCGACAGATGTTTTTC	CACDTVGDRSWDTRQMFF
TRDV1	.	TRDD3	TRDJ1	TGTGCTCTTGGGGAACCCAGGACTACGCTGGGGATAGAGGGCCTCATCTTT	CALGEPRTTLGIEGLIF
TRDV1	large	.	TRDJ1	TGTGCTCTTGGGGAACTTCTCTACCACGGGCAGGATACAGGGAGAATTGACACCGATAAACTCATCTTT	CALGELLYHGQDTGRIDTDKLIF